One and the same sample provided the 26 T cell receptor beta chains below, sequenced in a study of blood T cell repertoires in COVID-19. Here immunoSEQ multiplex PCR was the method, and the copy in TCRdb shows in-frame clones only, minus some. The sample yields 110,000 to 150,000 clones, 70% to 90% seen once. The sequencing sample was made of peripheral blood. The receptors here all came from a human donor in a cohort sampled during active COVID-19.

CDR3 sequence (DNA): TGCGCCAGCAGCCAGGAAACTAGCGGGAGGGTCTTTGGGGAGACCCAGTACTTC. Amino acid sequence: CASSQETSGRVFGETQYF. The chain recombines TRBV4-1 with TRBJ2-5; 13 nucleotides match TRBD2. Trimming removed 3 bases from V and 5 bases from J; junction bases left unmatched: 12. The germline CDR1 and CDR2 sequences are MGHRA and YSYEKL. The CDR3 has 18 residues.

The gene calls are TRBV5-1 and TRBJ2-1, with 9 bases aligning to TRBD2. V dropped 3 bases and J dropped 6; count of bases not matched to a gene: 4. This CDR3 is built from 14 residues. Germline V lookup: CDR1 SGHRS, CDR2 YFSETQ. CDR3 sequence: CASSSREGRNEQFF. The CDR3 bases are TGCGCCAGCAGCTCGCGGGAGGGCCGCAATGAGCAGTTCTTC. Complete variable domain (other parts from reference TRBV5-1 and TRBJ2-1): KAGVTQTPRYLIKTRGQQVTLSCSPISGHRSVSWYQQTPGQGLQFLFEYFSETQRNKGNFPGRFSGRQFSNSRSEMNVSTLELGDSALYLCASSSREGRNEQFFGPGTRLTVL.

This clone was seen only once. Other DNA sequences within the sample encode an identical CDR3. This chain joins TRBV27 and TRBJ1-2; 8 bases match TRBD1. V gave up 4 bases and J gave up 4 bases; unmatched junction bases: 5. The CDR3 is made up of 14 amino acids. The germline V gene has CDR1 MNHEY and CDR2 SMNVEV (reference sequence). CDR3 loop: CASSSGGAGYGYTF. CDR3 bases: TGTGCCAGCAGTTCAGGGGGCGCTGGCTATGGCTACACCTTC.

The chain uses TRBV12-3 or TRBV12-4 and TRBJ2-7; weak D call: TRBD1 (6 bases). The CDR3 totals 12 residues. Trimming stripped 5 bases from V and 5 bases from J, with 10 bases between. CDR3 region: CASSKTGHEQYF. The CDR3 coding sequence is TGTGCCAGCAGTAAAACAGGGCACGAGCAGTACTTC.

This sequence joins TRBV5-4 and TRBJ2-7, with 7 bases aligning to TRBD1. V lost 3 bases, J lost 0 bases, and 3 bases stayed unmatched. The CDR3 is 14 amino acids. From germline, CDR1 is SGHNT and CDR2 YYREEE (reference sequence). The CDR3 loop is CASSSTGSSYEQYF. In DNA form, the CDR3 reads TGTGCCAGCAGCTCGACAGGGAGCTCCTACGAGCAGTACTTC.

This chain connects TRBV18 to TRBJ2-1, with D possibly being TRBD1 (5 bases). V was cut by 0 bases and J by 0 bases, with 12 bases left in between. CDR1 and CDR2 from the germline V gene are KGHSH and LQKENI. The CDR3 consists of 17 residues. The CDR3 loop is CASSPPGPQSSYNEQFF. CDR3 in DNA: TGTGCCAGCTCACCACCGGGGCCCCAGAGCTCCTACAATGAGCAGTTCTTC.

J is TRBJ2-1 and V is TRBV11-3; 11 nucleotides match TRBD2. After removal of 5 bases from V and 5 bases from J, the junction contained 11 bases not matched to a gene. Germline V CDR1 and CDR2: SGHNT, YENEEA. This CDR3 is built from 17 residues. The CDR3 loop is CASSPRTSGFGHNEQFF. CDR3 coding DNA: TGTGCCAGCAGCCCGCGGACTAGCGGGTTTGGGCACAATGAGCAGTTCTTC. Complete variable domain (other parts from reference TRBV11-3 and TRBJ2-1): EAGVVQSPRYKIIEKKQPVAFWCNPISGHNTLYWYLQNLGQGPELLIRYENEEAVDDSQLPKDRFSAERLKGVDSTLKIQPAELGDSAVYLCASSPRTSGFGHNEQFFGPGTRLTVL.

The rearrangement uses TRBV6-5 and TRBJ1-6; D is possibly TRBD1 (6 bases). Germline values: CDR1 MNHEY, CDR2 SVGAGI. This CDR3 is built from 15 residues. Trimming took 1 base from V and 8 from J, leaving 12 bases between them. The CDR3 protein is CASSYWGPVDSPLHF. The CDR3 DNA is TGTGCCAGCAGTTACTGGGGGCCAGTCGATTCACCCCTCCACTTT.

V is TRBV7-2 and J is TRBJ1-6; TRBD1 agrees at 8 bases. Germline V gives CDR1 SGHTA, CDR2 FQGNSA. Trimming removed 5 bases from V and 5 bases from J; junction bases left unmatched: 11. There are 17 residues in the CDR3. The CDR3 is CASSERGSGGHNSPLHF. In nucleotides, the CDR3 is TGTGCCAGCAGCGAAAGGGGTTCAGGGGGCCATAATTCACCCCTCCACTTT.

The J gene is TRBJ2-2, the V gene TRBV7-3, with 7 bases identical to TRBD1. After removal of 2 bases from V and 6 bases from J, the junction contained 12 bases not matched to a gene. The CDR3 extends over 17 amino acids. CDR1 and CDR2 from the germline V gene are SGHTA and FQGTGA. Here the CDR3 DNA reads TGTGCCAGCAGCTTATGGGCGAGGGGGCAATTCGCCGGGGAGCTGTTTTTT. It specifies CASSLWARGQFAGELFF.

The chain uses TRBV24-1 and TRBJ1-5; D call uncertain. The CDR3 is 14 residues long. Germline CDR1 reads KGHDR; CDR2 reads SFDVKD. V gave up 6 bases and J gave up 6 bases, with 14 bases separating them. The CDR3 DNA follows: TGTGCCACCAGTTTTAACTCAAACGTTCAGCCCCAGCATTTT. Protein: CATSFNSNVQPQHF.

The V gene is TRBV9, the J gene TRBJ2-1; D call uncertain. The germline V gene has CDR1 SGDLS and CDR2 YYNGEE. The V and J ends lost 2 bases and 5 bases respectively, with 20 bases between them. The CDR3 is 17 amino acids. Here the CDR3 reads CASSVVSGVARNNEQFF. Written as DNA, the CDR3 is TGTGCCAGCAGCGTGGTGTCTGGAGTCGCACGAAACAATGAGCAGTTCTTC.

The chain joins TRBV6-4 to TRBJ2-1; 15 positions agree with TRBD2. CDR3 length: 20 residues. CDR1 is MRHNA and CDR2 is SNTAGT in the germline V gene. The J segment lost 0 bases and the V segment lost 8 bases, leaving 14 bases of the junction unmatched. The DNA for the CDR3 is TGTGCCAGCCCACATACCGGGACTAGCGGGGGGTGGAGCTCCTACAATGAGCAGTTCTTC. It codes for CASPHTGTSGGWSSYNEQFF.

The chain links TRBV7-9 to TRBJ2-3; no definite D call. Germline loops: CDR1 SEHNR, CDR2 FQNEAQ (reference sequence). The V and J ends lost 6 bases and 2 bases respectively, with 15 bases between them. The length of the CDR3 is 15 residues. The CDR3 region is CASRLPGGLTDTQYF. CDR3 DNA sequence: TGTGCCAGCAGACTCCCAGGTGGTCTCACAGATACGCAGTATTTT.

J is TRBJ1-1 and V is TRBV28; D possibly corresponds to TRBD1 (6 bases). The ends were cut back, 5 bases at V and 1 base at J, with 14 bases in the middle. The CDR3 is made up of 15 amino acids. CDR1 and CDR2 from the germline V gene are MDHEN and SYDVKM. CDR3 DNA sequence: TGTGCCAGCAGTAGTCCGGGACATTGGAACACTGAAGCTTTCTTT. Amino acid sequence: CASSSPGHWNTEAFF.

The J gene is TRBJ2-3, the V gene TRBV5-4; TRBD2 might be the D (5 bases). CDR1 SGHNT and CDR2 YYREEE come from the germline V gene (reference sequence). Trimming took 2 bases from V and 13 from J, leaving 11 bases between them. The CDR3 totals 11 residues. CDR3 nucleotide sequence: TGTGCCAGCAGCTTAAGCGGATATGAGTATTTT. It encodes CASSLSGYEYF.

The chain combines TRBV11-2 with TRBJ2-3, with TRBD2 identical over 7 bases. The V gene's germline CDR1 is SGHAT and CDR2 FQNNGV. The CDR3 is made up of 14 amino acids. The J segment lost 1 base and the V segment lost 5 bases, leaving 3 bases of the junction unmatched. The CDR3 DNA sequence: TGTGCCAGCAGCCACAGCGGGGGCACAGATACGCAGTATTTT. Translation gives CASSHSGGTDTQYF. The complete variable domain, with remaining parts taken from reference TRBV11-2 and TRBJ2-3, reads EAGVAQSPRYKIIEKRQSVAFWCNPISGHATLYWYQQILGQGPKLLIQFQNNGVVDDSQLPKDRFSAERLKGVDSTLKIQPAKLEDSAVYLCASSHSGGTDTQYFGPGTRLTVL.

Comment on this clone: A junction end diverges from the germline sequence, so it may reflect a read error. The chain has TRBV11-2 and TRBJ1-3; TRBD1 matches at 10 bases. CDR1 is SGHAT and CDR2 is FQNNGV in the germline V gene. This CDR3 spans 12 amino acids. As DNA, the CDR3 is TGTGCCAGCAGCCTAGACAGGGGGCCCTTATATTTT. Encoded protein: CASSLDRGPLYF.

This rearrangement joins TRBV5-1 to TRBJ1-6; 9 bases map to TRBD1. Germline V CDR1 and CDR2: SGHRS, YFSETQ. Trimming cost V 0 bases and J 8 bases; bases outside gene matches: 6. The CDR3 runs 16 residues. The CDR3 here is CASSLGQGVFYSPLHF. The DNA of the CDR3 is TGCGCCAGCAGCTTGGGACAGGGGGTCTTTTATTCACCCCTCCACTTT.

This sequence joins TRBV9 and TRBJ2-3; 8 bases align to TRBD2. V trimming: 0 bases; J trimming: 1 base; junction bases outside the gene matches: 7. This CDR3 region has 17 residues. CDR1 is SGDLS, CDR2 YYNGEE, per germline. The CDR3 nucleotides read TGTGCCAGCAGCGTAGAGGAAGGACTAGCAGGCACAGATACGCAGTATTTT. This codes for CASSVEEGLAGTDTQYF.

This chain joins TRBV4-2 and TRBJ2-3, with TRBD2 matching over 8 bases. CDR1 and CDR2 from the germline V gene are LGHNA and YNFKEQ. J was trimmed by 1 base and V by 0 bases; bases with no gene match: 3. The CDR3 is 16 residues long. This chain's CDR3 is CASSQERRGGTDTQYF. The CDR3 region has the DNA TGTGCCAGCAGCCAAGAACGGCGGGGGGGCACAGATACGCAGTATTTT.

The chain carries TRBV7-9 and TRBJ2-1, with TRBD2 matching 10 bases. This CDR3 is 16 amino acids long. From germline, CDR1 is SEHNR and CDR2 FQNEAQ (reference sequence). V shed 2 bases and J 8 bases; nucleotides not matched to a gene: 9. This CDR3 is CASSLNLAGEGHEQFF. CDR3 nucleotides: TGTGCCAGCAGCTTAAATCTAGCGGGAGAGGGCCATGAGCAGTTCTTC.

V and J are TRBV7-2 and TRBJ2-4; 13 bases are a match to TRBD2. V shed 5 bases, J shed 9 bases, and the junction held 10 bases outside the gene matches. Germline V gives CDR1 SGHTA, CDR2 FQGNSA. CDR3 size: 16 residues. Here the CDR3 DNA reads TGTGCCAGCAGCCAGGGACTAGCGGGATTTGAGGGCATTCAGTACTTC. It codes for CASSQGLAGFEGIQYF.

V is TRBV14 and J is TRBJ2-7; 9 nucleotides match TRBD1. Germline values: CDR1 SGHDN, CDR2 FVKESK. V trimming: 2 bases; J trimming: 1 base; junction bases outside the gene matches: 3. This CDR3 has 15 residues. The CDR3 DNA reads as TGTGCCAGCAGCCAATTGGGACAGGGTTCCTACGAGCAGTACTTC. This sequence encodes CASSQLGQGSYEQYF.

This sequence joins TRBV7-2 and TRBJ2-3, with TRBD2 matching over 9 bases. Looked up from germline, CDR1 is SGHTA and CDR2 is FQGNSA. After removal of 5 bases from V and 1 base from J, the junction contained 7 bases not matched to a gene. The CDR3 spans 16 residues. This CDR3 reads CASSPKGGGGTDTQYF. The CDR3 bases are TGTGCCAGCAGCCCTAAGGGCGGGGGGGGCACAGATACGCAGTATTTT.

There are a few counts of this clone. This chain uses TRBV19 with TRBJ2-6, with 8 bases fitting TRBD1. The CDR3 is made up of 18 amino acids. The germline V gene encodes CDR1 LNHDA and CDR2 SQIVND (reference sequence). V was pared by 5 bases and J by 0 bases, with 9 bases of the junction left unmatched. DNA of the CDR3: TGTGCCAGTAGTTCCAGGACAGGGAGCTCCTCTGGGGCCAACGTCCTGACTTTC. Protein sequence: CASSSRTGSSSGANVLTF.